This T cell receptor beta chain stems from a study of naive and memory T cell subsets. The study's findings and limits: TCR transcript changes with activation or differentiation may affect this RNA method.

Germline assignment: CDR1 DFQATT and CDR2 SNEGSKA (reference sequence). Trimming cost V 1 base and J 4 bases, with 28 bases left between them. This CDR3 comprises 19 residues. This clonotype was observed at least ten times. The antigen remains unidentified. The treatment was: skin biopsy from PPD injection site in Mantoux-positive individual. A UMI-containing oligonucleotide was joined by 3' ligation to the TCR cDNA template. Skin biopsies came from PPD injection sites in Mantoux-positive individuals. Cells were not sorted; total RNA input targeted roughly 1 to 1,100 ng. Four PCR rounds used nested alpha and beta constant region primers plus the SP2 primer. TCRdb reanalysed the UMI-ligation and nested PCR reads using MiXCR and keeps one entry per CDR3 protein. Among some 40,000 distinct CDR3 sequences listed, approximately 9.9% were seen once.

The chain carries TRBV20-1 and TRBJ1-1, with D tentatively TRBD1 (6 bases). Material: skin, obtained from a tuberculin skin test site. The sequence was collected from an adult in good health. CDR3 amino acids: CSARAPNWGALRRFTEAFF. CDR3 DNA: TGCAGTGCTAGAGCACCAAACTGGGGGGCGCTAAGAAGGTTCACTGAAGCTTTCTTT.